Presented here are 5 T cell receptor beta chains from one specimen sequenced in a study of CD8+ T cells in alopecia areata. After isolation, RNA underwent reverse transcription to generate cDNA as the sequencing template. Method: immunoSEQ multiplex PCR; TCRdb's copy keeps in-frame clones and lacks some. The table records 9,000 or so clones, roughly three fifths of them present only once. In alopecia areata patients, both lesional scalp punch biopsies and peripheral blood were collected. The sample consisted of skin. The receptors stem from a human donor with alopecia areata.

This clone was recorded once. The chain has TRBV6-4 and TRBJ2-3, with D possibly TRBD2 on 6 matching bases. Germline V lookup: CDR1 MRHNA, CDR2 SNTAGT. The CDR3 covers 15 residues. V shed 2 bases and J shed 5 bases, with 14 bases lying between them. CDR3 loop: CASSDGGLFRDTQYF. The CDR3 DNA follows: TGTGCCAGCAGTGACGGAGGGCTATTCCGAGATACGCAGTATTTT.

The rearrangement uses TRBV11-2 and TRBJ2-4; D is undetermined. V shed 1 base and J shed 8 bases, with 15 bases lying between them. The CDR3 runs 15 residues. Looked up from germline, CDR1 is SGHAT and CDR2 is FQNNGV. For the CDR3, the DNA is TGTGCCAGCAGCTTAGCGGTCCGGGCAGGCGACATTCAGTACTTC. It translates to CASSLAVRAGDIQYF. The full variable domain, in which reference TRBV11-2 and TRBJ2-4 provide the parts outside the CDR3, is EAGVAQSPRYKIIEKRQSVAFWCNPISGHATLYWYQQILGQGPKLLIQFQNNGVVDDSQLPKDRFSAERLKGVDSTLKIQPAKLEDSAVYLCASSLAVRAGDIQYFGAGTRLSVL.

The chain couples TRBV7-9 to TRBJ2-3, with a possible D match to TRBD1 (6 bases). Germline CDR1 SEHNR, CDR2 FQNEAQ (reference sequence). Trimming removed 7 bases from V and 3 bases from J, with 23 bases in between. There are 17 residues in the CDR3. The CDR3 loop is CASTLGRVQGLTDTQYF. The DNA of the CDR3 is TGTGCCAGCACCCTGGGCAGGGTACAGGGCTTGACAGATACGCAGTATTTT. The variable domain in full, with the rest retrieved from reference TRBV7-9 and TRBJ2-3, is DTGVSQNPRHKITKRGQNVTFRCDPISEHNRLYWYRQTLGQGPEFLTYFQNEAQLEKSRLLSDRFSAERPKGSFSTLEIQRTEQGDSAMYLCASTLGRVQGLTDTQYFGPGTRLTVL.

The chain links TRBV7-2 to TRBJ2-1, with 8 bases aligning to TRBD1. This CDR3 has 17 amino acids. V was pared by 4 bases and J by 6 bases, with 14 bases of the junction left unmatched. Germline loops: CDR1 SGHTA, CDR2 FQGNSA. The CDR3 sequence: CASSSAGGSRVSNEQFF. The CDR3 DNA sequence: TGTGCCAGCAGCTCAGCAGGGGGCTCAAGGGTTTCCAATGAGCAGTTCTTC.

The chain carries TRBV18 and TRBJ2-5, with 8 bases fitting TRBD1. V lost 2 bases, J lost 5 bases, and 7 bases stayed unmatched. The CDR3 runs to 15 residues. The germline gives CDR1 KGHSH, CDR2 LQKENI. CDR3 bases: TGTGCCAGCTCACCAGATCAGGGGGCGCGGGAGACCCAGTACTTC. Protein: CASSPDQGARETQYF. Combining the CDR3 with reference TRBV18 and TRBJ2-5 gives the whole variable domain NAGVMQNPRHLVRRRGQEARLRCSPMKGHSHVYWYRQLPEEGLKFMVYLQKENIIDESGMPKERFSAEFPKEGPSILRIQQVVRGDSAAYFCASSPDQGARETQYFGPGTRLLVL.